Listed below are T cell receptor beta chains from one sample, sequenced in a study of PD-1 and CTLA-4 blockade in melanoma. The protocol was immunoSEQ multiplex PCR, while the TCRdb copy is restricted to in-frame clones and leaves out a portion. The sample consists of tens of thousands of clones, 70% to 90% of them appearing once. The input for sequencing was CD8+ T cells from peripheral blood, taken before anti-PD-1 treatment. All receptors come from a human donor with melanoma. Each CDR3 is given with its conserved first and last residue. Fields, in order: CDR3 protein, CDR3 DNA, J gene, V gene, D gene, clone size, CDR3 length. A D gene is named only where the DNA matches it firmly. The size field is filled for only some rows; it gives once, few, many or a size class.

CASSLGQNQPQHF | TGTGCCAGCAGCTTAGGACAGAATCAGCCCCAGCATTTT | TRBJ1-5 | TRBV7-2 | NA | NA | 13
CSVETGGGEQFF | TGCAGCGTTGAAACAGGGGGTGGTGAGCAGTTCTTC | TRBJ2-1 | TRBV29-1 | TRBD1 | NA | 12
CASPLGVSAGELFF | TGCGCCAGTCCCCTTGGGGTATCCGCCGGGGAGCTGTTTTTT | TRBJ2-2 | TRBV5-1 | NA | NA | 14
CASSLTGGSYEQYF | TGTGCCAGCAGCTTAACAGGAGGCTCCTACGAGCAGTACTTC | TRBJ2-7 | TRBV7-6 | NA | NA | 14
CAWSSYGDEAFF | TGTGCCTGGAGTTCATATGGCGATGAAGCTTTCTTT | TRBJ1-1 | TRBV30 | NA | NA | 12
CASSQWGDEQYF | TGTGCCAGCAGCCAATGGGGGGACGAGCAGTACTTC | TRBJ2-7 | TRBV3-1/TRBV3-2 | NA | NA | 12
CASSLEGGGARNEQFF | TGTGCCAGCAGCTTAGAGGGCGGGGGGGCACGGAATGAGCAGTTCTTC | TRBJ2-1 | TRBV7-2 | TRBD2 | NA | 16
CASSVAGGGDTQYF | TGTGCCAGCAGCGTCGCGGGGGGCGGCGATACGCAGTATTTT | TRBJ2-3 | TRBV9 | TRBD2 | NA | 14
CAWSVLAEAFF | TGTGCCTGGAGTGTACTGGCTGAAGCTTTCTTT | TRBJ1-1 | TRBV30 | NA | NA | 11
CASSPIGGGDTDTQYF | TGTGCCAGCTCACCAATAGGAGGGGGCGACACAGATACGCAGTATTTT | TRBJ2-3 | TRBV18 | NA | NA | 16
CASTLVGGGEDTQYF | TGTGCCAGCACCCTAGTGGGAGGGGGGGAGGATACCCAGTACTTC | TRBJ2-5 | TRBV28 | NA | few | 15
CASSLETSGARIYNEQFF | TGTGCCAGCAGCTTAGAGACTAGCGGGGCTCGTATATACAATGAGCAGTTCTTC | TRBJ2-1 | TRBV7-6 | TRBD2 | NA | 18
CASSRYNSPLHF | TGTGCCAGCAGTCGGTATAATTCACCCCTCCACTTT | TRBJ1-6 | TRBV27 | NA | NA | 12
CASSLSTGGGYEQYF | TGCGCCAGCAGCCTCTCGACAGGGGGCGGATACGAGCAGTACTTC | TRBJ2-7 | TRBV4-1 | TRBD1 | NA | 15
CATTTGDYGYTF | TGTGCCACCACAACCGGGGACTATGGCTACACCTTC | TRBJ1-2 | TRBV19 | NA | NA | 12
CASSLEIDRDTQYF | TGTGCCAGCAGCTTAGAAATAGACCGAGATACGCAGTATTTT | TRBJ2-3 | TRBV7-8 | NA | NA | 14
CASSQLAGGAETQYF | TGCGCCAGCAGCCAATTAGCGGGGGGGGCAGAGACCCAGTACTTC | TRBJ2-5 | TRBV4-1 | TRBD2 | NA | 15
CASSQGTDSYEQYF | TGTGCCAGCAGCCAAGGGACAGATAGCTACGAGCAGTACTTC | TRBJ2-7 | TRBV16 | TRBD1 | few | 14
CASSREAGSYNEQFF | TGTGCCAGCAGCCGGGAAGCGGGGTCCTACAATGAGCAGTTCTTC | TRBJ2-1 | TRBV7-6 | TRBD2 | once | 15
CASTGDYNEQFF | TGTGCCAGTACAGGGGATTACAATGAGCAGTTCTTC | TRBJ2-1 | TRBV19 | NA | NA | 12
CASSEVAGANQPQHF | TGTGCCAGCAGTGAAGTTGCAGGGGCCAATCAGCCCCAGCATTTT | TRBJ1-5 | TRBV2 | NA | NA | 15
CASSQDGGIPYNEQFF | TGTGCCAGCAGCCAAGACGGGGGGATCCCCTACAATGAGCAGTTCTTC | TRBJ2-1 | TRBV4-2 | TRBD2 | few | 16
CASSAAGATDTQYF | TGTGCCAGCAGTGCGGCGGGGGCTACAGATACGCAGTATTTT | TRBJ2-3 | TRBV11-2 | NA | NA | 14
CASSHLGLRGASTDTQYF | TGTGCCAGCAGTCATCTTGGGTTACGGGGGGCTTCCACAGATACGCAGTATTTT | TRBJ2-3 | TRBV2 | NA | NA | 18
CASSLERGQTTGELFF | TGTGCCAGCAGCCTAGAGCGGGGACAGACGACCGGGGAGCTGTTTTTT | TRBJ2-2 | TRBV7-2 | NA | NA | 16
CASSSGTTDTQYF | TGTGCCAGCAGCTCCGGGACAACAGATACGCAGTATTTT | TRBJ2-3 | TRBV11-3 | NA | NA | 13
CASSGSGLAGMNTQYF | TGCGCCAGCAGCGGTTCCGGACTAGCGGGTATGAATACGCAGTATTTT | TRBJ2-3 | TRBV5-1 | TRBD2 | NA | 16
CSAIHRREAFF | TGCAGTGCAATACACAGGCGTGAAGCTTTCTTT | TRBJ1-1 | TRBV20-1 | NA | NA | 11
CATQERGAYEQYF | TGTGCCACCCAAGAGCGAGGCGCCTACGAGCAGTACTTC | TRBJ2-7 | TRBV13 | NA | NA | 13
CASSNSGGPSYEQYF | TGTGCCAGCAGCAATAGCGGGGGCCCCTCCTACGAGCAGTACTTC | TRBJ2-7 | TRBV13 | TRBD2 | NA | 15
CASSQETGNTIYF | TGTGCCAGCAGCCAAGAAACTGGAAACACCATATATTTT | TRBJ1-3 | TRBV4-2 | NA | few | 13
CASSRGPNQPQHF | TGTGCCAGCAGCCGAGGTCCCAATCAGCCCCAGCATTTT | TRBJ1-5 | TRBV11-2 | NA | NA | 13
CSAENRGPYEQYF | TGCAGCGCCGAGAACAGGGGCCCCTACGAGCAGTACTTC | TRBJ2-7 | TRBV29-1 | TRBD1 | few | 13
CASSLNWSYEQYF | TGTGCCAGCAGCCTCAATTGGTCCTACGAGCAGTACTTC | TRBJ2-7 | TRBV5-5 | NA | NA | 13
CASSFGTGDSPLHF | TGTGCCAGCAGCTTCGGGACAGGGGATTCACCCCTCCACTTT | TRBJ1-6 | TRBV7-9 | TRBD1 | NA | 14
CASSENRLHKNIQYF | TGTGCCAGCAGTGAAAATCGGCTACACAAAAACATTCAGTACTTC | TRBJ2-4 | TRBV2 | NA | NA | 15
CASSQRSFLGNGYTF | TGTGCCAGCAGCCAACGGTCATTCCTCGGCAATGGCTACACCTTC | TRBJ1-2 | TRBV7-2 | NA | NA | 15
CASSPNTGELFF | TGTGCCAGCAGCCCTAACACCGGGGAGCTGTTTTTT | TRBJ2-2 | TRBV7-3 | NA | NA | 12
CASRGWVTNEKLFF | TGTGCCAGCAGGGGTTGGGTAACTAATGAAAAACTGTTTTTT | TRBJ1-4 | TRBV28 | NA | NA | 14
CASSRDAYEQYF | TGTGCCAGCAGCCGGGACGCCTACGAGCAGTACTTC | TRBJ2-7 | TRBV7-9 | NA | NA | 12
CASRGSSYNEQFF | TGTGCCAGTCGGGGGAGCTCCTACAATGAGCAGTTCTTC | TRBJ2-1 | TRBV27 | NA | NA | 13
CASSRTGEESYNEQFF | TGTGCCAGCAGTCGGACAGGGGAGGAATCCTACAATGAGCAGTTCTTC | TRBJ2-1 | TRBV14 | TRBD1 | NA | 16
CASSLTASYEQYF | TGTGCCAGTAGTTTGACGGCCTCCTACGAGCAGTACTTC | TRBJ2-7 | TRBV19 | NA | NA | 13
CASRKTGDTGELFF | TGTGCCAGCAGAAAGACAGGCGACACCGGGGAGCTGTTTTTT | TRBJ2-2 | TRBV6-5 | NA | NA | 14
CASSWSAGNPETQYF | TGTGCCAGCAGCTGGTCCGCGGGGAATCCAGAGACCCAGTACTTC | TRBJ2-5 | TRBV6-6 | NA | NA | 15
CASSSTGDGYTF | TGTGCCAGCAGTTCGACAGGGGATGGCTACACCTTC | TRBJ1-2 | TRBV6-5 | TRBD1 | NA | 12
CASSVEGSSGNTIYF | TGTGCCAGCAGCGTAGAGGGAAGCTCTGGAAACACCATATATTTT | TRBJ1-3 | TRBV9 | NA | NA | 15
CASSLSWRGNEQFF | TGTGCCAGCAGCTTATCATGGAGGGGAAATGAGCAGTTCTTC | TRBJ2-1 | TRBV7-9 | NA | NA | 14
CASSPWGGNYGYTF | TGTGCCAGCAGTCCCTGGGGGGGAAACTATGGCTACACCTTC | TRBJ1-2 | TRBV6-5 | NA | NA | 14
CASSLSARVDYGYTF | TGTGCCAGCAGTTTATCAGCCAGGGTTGACTATGGCTACACCTTC | TRBJ1-2 | TRBV27 | NA | NA | 15
CASSFGPSYEQYF | TGTGCCAGCAGTTTTGGACCTTCCTACGAGCAGTACTTC | TRBJ2-7 | TRBV27 | NA | NA | 13
CASSFVGLALTNEQFF | TGTGCCAGCAGTTTTGTGGGTCTGGCTCTTACCAATGAGCAGTTCTTC | TRBJ2-1 | TRBV28 | NA | NA | 16
CASRPTPYTEAFF | TGTGCCAGCAGACCGACACCTTACACTGAAGCTTTCTTT | TRBJ1-1 | TRBV27 | NA | NA | 13
CATAKDRENSPLHF | TGTGCCACCGCCAAGGACAGGGAAAATTCACCCCTCCACTTT | TRBJ1-6 | TRBV10-3 | TRBD1 | NA | 14